The 23 T cell receptor beta chains listed next were all sequenced from one sample in a study of blood T cell repertoires in COVID-19 (dated by TCRdb to about 2020). Library method: the immunoSEQ multiplex PCR assay. Not all clones reach the TCRdb copy of this immuneACCESS table, which keeps in-frame sequences only. Checked studies attribute under half of the gap to unresolved V genes and leave the rest unexplained. For this sample there are approximately 67,000 clones; 91% appear just once. The ten top clones hold less than 6% of the sample. Sequenced: peripheral blood. The origin of the receptors is a woman in her fifties or sixties with active COVID-19.

J is TRBJ1-4 and V is TRBV7-9; TRBD1 aligns across 9 bases. J gave up 4 bases and V 5 bases, and 5 bases lay outside the gene matches. The CDR3 length is 15 residues. Germline CDR1 and CDR2: SEHNR and FQNEAQ (reference sequence). The CDR3 reads CASSRRGQGNEKLFF. For the CDR3, the DNA is TGTGCCAGCAGCCGAAGGGGACAGGGTAATGAAAAACTGTTTTTT.

The chain recombines TRBV3-1 (or the pseudogene TRBV3-2) with TRBJ2-3; D might be TRBD2 (5 bases). The CDR3 is 15 amino acids. Trimming took off 4 bases at V and 1 base at J, with 12 bases between the two ends. From germline, CDR1 is LGHDT and CDR2 YNNKEL (reference sequence). The CDR3 region has the DNA TGTGCCAGCAGCCTCCGGACCGGGGGCACAGATACGCAGTATTTT. As protein: CASSLRTGGTDTQYF.

The J gene is TRBJ2-3, the V gene TRBV28; 7 bases are shared with TRBD2. The CDR3 contains 17 residues. V lost 1 base to trimming and J lost 1 base; unmatched junction nucleotides: 8. The V gene's germline CDR1 is MDHEN and CDR2 SYDVKM. CDR3 nucleotide sequence: TGTGCCAGCAGTTTATTCTGGGCTAGCGGACGCACAGATACGCAGTATTTT. Protein product: CASSLFWASGRTDTQYF.

The rearrangement uses TRBV30 and TRBJ2-7; 10 nucleotides match TRBD2. The trim removed 3 bases at V and 6 bases at J, leaving 11 bases unmatched. This CDR3 comprises 15 residues. CDR1 and CDR2 from the germline V gene are GTSNPN and SVGIG (reference sequence). The CDR3: CAWRPPIAGGSEQYF. In DNA, the CDR3 is TGTGCCTGGAGGCCGCCGATAGCGGGAGGTTCCGAGCAGTACTTC.

This chain uses TRBV10-3 with TRBJ2-3, with 8 bases identical to TRBD2. Per the germline V gene, CDR1 is ENHRY and CDR2 is SYGVKD. The V gene end was trimmed by 4 bases and the J gene end by 4 bases; junction bases not matched to a gene: 4. CDR3 size: 14 residues. CDR3 sequence (DNA): TGTGCCATCAGTGCGGGAGGGGGGGCAGATACGCAGTATTTT. Translating gives CAISAGGGADTQYF.

In its sample, this clone was seen once. The rearrangement uses TRBV11-2 and TRBJ2-1, with 10 bases fitting TRBD2. Germline CDR1 SGHAT, CDR2 FQNNGV. This CDR3 has 16 amino acids. J was trimmed by 7 bases and V by 5 bases; bases with no gene match: 11. The chain's CDR3 is CASSRKSGRGNNEQFF. The CDR3 DNA reads TGTGCCAGCAGCCGAAAGAGCGGGAGGGGTAATAATGAGCAGTTCTTC. Full variable domain (rest looked up from reference TRBV11-2 and TRBJ2-1): EAGVAQSPRYKIIEKRQSVAFWCNPISGHATLYWYQQILGQGPKLLIQFQNNGVVDDSQLPKDRFSAERLKGVDSTLKIQPAKLEDSAVYLCASSRKSGRGNNEQFFGPGTRLTVL.

The chain couples TRBV5-1 to TRBJ2-1, with D possibly being TRBD2 (6 bases). The CDR3 is 16 amino acids. Germline V gene data show CDR1 as SGHRS and CDR2 as YFSETQ. V was pared by 4 bases and J by 7 bases, with 21 bases between. The CDR3 here is CASSMDPGRKVNEQFF. In nucleotides, the CDR3 is TGCGCCAGCAGCATGGATCCGGGGAGGAAGGTGAATGAGCAGTTCTTC.

The J gene is TRBJ2-3, the V gene TRBV5-4; tentatively, D is TRBD2 (6 bases). Trimming pared 1 base from V and 2 bases from J, leaving 14 bases between. CDR3 size: 16 residues. The germline V gene encodes CDR1 SGHNT and CDR2 YYREEE (reference sequence). As DNA, the CDR3 is TGTGCCAGCAGCTTGTATTCCAGCGGGTCCACAGATACGCAGTATTTT. Translating gives CASSLYSSGSTDTQYF.

The chain employs TRBV5-6 and TRBJ2-3; D possibly corresponds to TRBD1 (5 bases). From germline, CDR1 is SGHDT and CDR2 YYEEEE. The CDR3 spans 13 residues. V lost 2 bases and J lost 11, with 15 bases in between. CDR3: CASSFDRPGLQYF. For the CDR3, the DNA is TGTGCCAGCAGCTTTGATAGACCAGGGTTGCAGTATTTT.

This chain uses TRBV11-2 with TRBJ2-7; D remains unclear. The germline gives CDR1 SGHAT, CDR2 FQNNGV. V lost 7 bases to trimming and J lost 6 bases, with 13 bases between them. The CDR3 extends over 12 amino acids. CDR3 sequence: CASTPLSGEQYF. The CDR3 DNA reads TGTGCCAGCACCCCTTTATCGGGCGAGCAGTACTTC. Full variable domain (missing parts from reference TRBV11-2 and TRBJ2-7): EAGVAQSPRYKIIEKRQSVAFWCNPISGHATLYWYQQILGQGPKLLIQFQNNGVVDDSQLPKDRFSAERLKGVDSTLKIQPAKLEDSAVYLCASTPLSGEQYFGPGTRLTVT.

J is TRBJ1-4 and V is TRBV19; the D is unclear. There are 15 residues in the CDR3. CDR1 is LNHDA, CDR2 SQIVND, per germline (reference sequence). V was trimmed by 6 bases and J by 4 bases, leaving 15 bases between them. CDR3 nucleotides: TGTGCCAGTAGCAAGAACCACCAGAATAATGAAAAACTGTTTTTT. Residues: CASSKNHQNNEKLFF.

V usage is TRBV7-9 and J usage is TRBJ2-7; 14 bases are a match to TRBD2. The germline V gene encodes CDR1 SEHNR and CDR2 FQNEAQ (reference sequence). The V and J ends lost 5 bases and 6 bases, in that order; junction bases with no gene match: 12. The CDR3 length is 17 residues. In DNA form, the CDR3 reads TGTGCCAGCAGCCCCCCCGGGACTAGCGGGAGTATTGCCGAGCAGTACTTC. Amino acid sequence: CASSPPGTSGSIAEQYF.

The chain uses TRBV11-2 and TRBJ2-5, with D perhaps matching TRBD2 (5 bases). The CDR3 covers 16 residues. Between the trimmed V and J ends, which lost 1 base and 5 bases, there was a span of 17 bases. Germline V gene lookup returns CDR1 SGHAT and CDR2 FQNNGV. The CDR3 bases are TGTGCCAGCAGCTTAGCGGCGGCAGACCCGGGGGAGACCCAGTACTTC. This gives the protein CASSLAAADPGETQYF. Filled out from reference TRBV11-2 and TRBJ2-5, the complete variable domain reads EAGVAQSPRYKIIEKRQSVAFWCNPISGHATLYWYQQILGQGPKLLIQFQNNGVVDDSQLPKDRFSAERLKGVDSTLKIQPAKLEDSAVYLCASSLAAADPGETQYFGPGTRLLVL.

The rearrangement joins TRBV19 to TRBJ2-3; D not certain. The CDR3 covers 14 residues. Germline CDR1 is LNHDA and CDR2 is SQIVND (reference sequence). Trimming took 6 bases from V and 0 from J, leaving 10 bases between them. In nucleotides, the CDR3 is TGTGCCAGTAGAAACCGCGGTAGCACAGATACGCAGTATTTT. Translating gives CASRNRGSTDTQYF.

This sequence joins TRBV4-1 and TRBJ1-4; TRBD1 might be the D (5 bases). The V and J ends lost 0 bases and 5 bases respectively, with 22 bases between them. From germline, CDR1 is MGHRA and CDR2 YSYEKL. The CDR3 has 19 amino acids. Written as DNA, the CDR3 is TGCGCCAGCAGCCAAGAACTCAGGGTCTACACCTACAGAAATGAAAAACTGTTTTTT. Protein product: CASSQELRVYTYRNEKLFF.

V and J are TRBV19 and TRBJ1-2, with D tentatively TRBD1 (6 bases). V dropped 1 base and J dropped 3 bases, with 12 bases sitting between them. The germline V gene encodes CDR1 LNHDA and CDR2 SQIVND (reference sequence). This CDR3 contains 15 residues. For the CDR3, the DNA is TGTGCCAGTAGTATAGTGGGGGGGCGCGACTATGGCTACACCTTC. This sequence encodes CASSIVGGRDYGYTF.

The chain has TRBV3-1 (or the pseudogene TRBV3-2) and TRBJ1-2; D unresolved. V was trimmed by 1 base and J by 8 bases, leaving 5 bases between them. CDR1 is LGHDT, CDR2 YNNKEL, per germline (reference sequence). The CDR3 is 11 amino acids. The CDR3 reads CASSQVGGYTF. The CDR3 region has the DNA TGTGCCAGCAGCCAAGTTGGCGGCTACACCTTC.

CDR3 nucleotides: TGTGCCACCAGCAGAGAAGGAGGGAGAGAGACCCAGTACTTC. This codes for CATSREGGRETQYF. J is TRBJ2-5 and V is TRBV15; perhaps TRBD2 as D (6 bases). V lost 0 bases, J lost 4 bases, and 9 bases lay in between. The CDR3 covers 14 residues. Germline V gene lookup returns CDR1 LNHNV and CDR2 YYDKDF (reference sequence).

The chain joins TRBV5-1 to TRBJ2-7; 10 bases fit TRBD2. After removal of 4 bases from V and 2 bases from J, the junction contained 12 bases not matched to a gene. CDR1 SGHRS and CDR2 YFSETQ come from the germline V gene. The CDR3 spans 17 residues. The CDR3: CASSPLASGSRPYEQYF. In DNA, the CDR3 is TGCGCCAGCAGCCCTCTGGCTAGCGGGAGTAGGCCCTACGAGCAGTACTTC.

The genes are TRBV21-1 and TRBJ2-6; the table assigns TRBD1, which was not confirmed against the DNA. TRBV21-1 is reported as a pseudogene. The CDR3 contains 17 residues. The CDR3, as DNA: TGTGCCAGCAGCAAATCCAGGCCGCACTCTGGGGCCAACGTCCTGACTTTC. It translates to CASSKSRPHSGANVLTF.

The chain is built from TRBV14 and TRBJ2-3; D gene ambiguous. V was shortened by 0 bases and J by 2 bases, with 15 bases between the two germline ends. Germline V CDR1 and CDR2: SGHDN, FVKESK. The CDR3 contains 17 residues. CDR3 loop: CASSQDFRYLTTDTQYF. For the CDR3, the DNA is TGTGCCAGCAGCCAAGATTTCCGGTATCTAACCACAGATACGCAGTATTTT.

The rearrangement joins TRBV18 to TRBJ2-2, with 15 positions matching TRBD2. Trimming at V came to 3 bases and at J to 6 bases, leaving 11 bases not matched to a gene. CDR3 length equals 19 residues. CDR1 KGHSH and CDR2 LQKENI come from the germline V gene. CDR3 region: CASSPYTTRTSGRAGELFF. CDR3 in DNA: TGTGCCAGCTCACCGTACACAACTCGGACTAGCGGGAGGGCCGGGGAGCTGTTTTTT.

This chain links TRBV30 with TRBJ2-1; no reliable D call. The CDR3 has 13 amino acids. Per the germline V gene, CDR1 is GTSNPN and CDR2 is SVGIG (reference sequence). Between the trimmed V and J ends, which lost 0 bases and 11 bases, there was a span of 14 bases. The CDR3 nucleotides are TGTGCCTGGAGTGTACGAGCGTCGTATAAGCAGTTCTTC. The encoded protein is CAWSVRASYKQFF.